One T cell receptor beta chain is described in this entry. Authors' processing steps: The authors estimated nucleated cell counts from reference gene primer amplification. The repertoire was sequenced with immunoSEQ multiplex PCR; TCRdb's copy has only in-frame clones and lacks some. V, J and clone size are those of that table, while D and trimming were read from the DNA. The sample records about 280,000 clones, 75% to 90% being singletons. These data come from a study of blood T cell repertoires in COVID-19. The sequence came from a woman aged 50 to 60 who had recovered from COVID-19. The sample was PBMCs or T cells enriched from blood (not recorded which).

The CDR3 DNA reads TGTGCCAGCAGCTTAGCCTCAGGGGTATGGCCTGAAGCTTTCTTT. Protein: CASSLASGVWPEAFF. The gene calls are TRBV7-2 and TRBJ1-1, with D tentatively TRBD1 (6 bases). V lost 0 bases to trimming and J lost 6 bases, with 14 bases between them. The CDR3 totals 15 residues. CDR1 and CDR2 (germline): SGHTA, FQGNSA.